Here is one T cell receptor (beta chain) with its context. What it binds is not known. Original data processing: Quality scores were absent from the junction-only immunoSEQ sequences, so filtering differed. Sequenced by immunoSEQ multiplex PCR; TCRdb stores in-frame clones only, minus some. V and J calls and clone size are those listed in that table; D and trimming were worked out from the DNA. The repertoire holds a few million clones, about 93% seen once, with about 1.7% in the top ten. This specimen belongs to a study of shared clonotypes between healthy human individuals. Overall study context: Donor composition was a couple of women and three men, aged 18 to 49.

Findings and limits, study-wide: The four-donor shared clonotypes exceeded non-shared clonotypes in generation probability, with non-shared ones scoring lower.

Germline V gene lookup returns CDR1 SEHNR and CDR2 FQNEAQ (reference sequence). The CDR3 length is 15 residues. Trimming pared 0 bases from V and 4 bases from J, leaving 13 bases between. Naive CD8 populations comprised CD45RO-negative cells positively selected for CCR7, excluding terminally differentiated effector memory CD45RA+ cells. The clonotype was recovered from a young man in good health. Some clones in this sample may be carry-over from other donors' samples. The rearrangement uses TRBV7-9 and TRBJ2-7; D gene uncertain. The sequenced sample consisted of naive CD8+ T cells from PBMCs. The CDR3 is CASSLARPRQYEQYF. Here the CDR3 DNA reads TGTGCCAGCAGCTTAGCGCGTCCGAGGCAATACGAGCAGTACTTC.